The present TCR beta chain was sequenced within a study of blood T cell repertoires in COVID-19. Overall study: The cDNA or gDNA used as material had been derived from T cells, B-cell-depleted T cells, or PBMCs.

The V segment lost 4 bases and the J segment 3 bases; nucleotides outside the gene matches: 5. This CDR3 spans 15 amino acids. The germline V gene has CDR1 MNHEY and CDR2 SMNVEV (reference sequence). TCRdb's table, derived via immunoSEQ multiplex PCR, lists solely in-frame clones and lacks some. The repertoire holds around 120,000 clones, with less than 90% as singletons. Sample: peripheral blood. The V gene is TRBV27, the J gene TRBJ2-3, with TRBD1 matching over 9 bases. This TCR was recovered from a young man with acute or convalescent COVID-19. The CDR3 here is CASSSGTGWTDTQYF. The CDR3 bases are TGTGCCAGCAGTTCAGGGACAGGGTGGACAGATACGCAGTATTTT.